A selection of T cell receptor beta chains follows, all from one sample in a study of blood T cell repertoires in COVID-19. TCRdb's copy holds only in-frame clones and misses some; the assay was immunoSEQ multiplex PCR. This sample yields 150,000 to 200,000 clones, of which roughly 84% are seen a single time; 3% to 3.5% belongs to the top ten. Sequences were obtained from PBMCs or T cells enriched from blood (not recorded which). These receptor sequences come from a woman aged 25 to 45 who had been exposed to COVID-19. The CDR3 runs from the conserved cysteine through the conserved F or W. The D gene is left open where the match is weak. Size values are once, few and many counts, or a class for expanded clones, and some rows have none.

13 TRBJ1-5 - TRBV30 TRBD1 CGGCRGLSQPQHF TGTGGGGGGTGCAGGGGGCTAAGCCAGCCCCAGCATTTT
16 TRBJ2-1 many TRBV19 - CASSIPAGAGENEQFF TGTGCCAGTAGTATCCCGGCGGGGGCCGGTGAGAATGAGCAGTTCTTC
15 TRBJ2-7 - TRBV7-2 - CASSLGSGVSYEQYF TGTGCCAGCAGCTTAGGATCCGGGGTCTCCTACGAGCAGTACTTC
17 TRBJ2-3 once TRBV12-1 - CASSFWGDFISTDTQYF TGTGCCAGCAGCTTTTGGGGAGACTTTATAAGCACAGATACGCAGTATTTT
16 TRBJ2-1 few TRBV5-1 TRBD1 CASSAKQGSSYNEQFF TGCGCCAGCAGCGCGAAACAGGGGAGCTCCTACAATGAGCAGTTCTTC
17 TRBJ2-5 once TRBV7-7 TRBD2 CASSLGTSGGIQETQYF TGTGCTAGCAGCTTAGGGACTAGCGGGGGGATCCAAGAGACCCAGTACTTC
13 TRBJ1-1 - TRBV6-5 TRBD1 CASSYVQGRGAFF TGTGCCAGCAGTTACGTACAGGGGCGCGGAGCTTTCTTT
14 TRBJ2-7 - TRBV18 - CASSPRSDYYEQYF TGTGCCAGCTCACCACGGTCAGATTACTACGAGCAGTACTTC
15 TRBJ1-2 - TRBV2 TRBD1 CASSETRTGRGGYTF TGTGCCAGCAGTGAAACGCGGACAGGGAGAGGAGGCTACACCTTC
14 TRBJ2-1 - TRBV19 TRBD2 CASSGRAGAREQFF TGTGCCAGTAGTGGGCGAGCGGGGGCCCGCGAGCAGTTCTTC
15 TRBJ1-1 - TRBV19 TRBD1 CASSTYRGSGTEAFF TGTGCCAGTAGTACTTACAGGGGAAGCGGCACTGAAGCTTTCTTT
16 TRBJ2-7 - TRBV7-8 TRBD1 CASSLAPGQGTYEQYF TGTGCCAGCAGCTTAGCTCCGGGACAGGGGACCTACGAGCAGTACTTC
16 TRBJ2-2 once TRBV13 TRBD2 CASISQSGGNTGELFF TGTGCCAGCATCTCGCAAAGCGGGGGGAACACCGGGGAGCTGTTTTTT
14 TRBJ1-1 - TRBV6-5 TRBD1 CASRDDRGNTEAFF TGTGCCAGCAGGGACGACAGGGGAAACACTGAAGCTTTCTTT
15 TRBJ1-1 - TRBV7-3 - CASSLIPVINTEAFF TGTGCCAGCAGCCTAATACCAGTTATTAACACTGAAGCTTTCTTT
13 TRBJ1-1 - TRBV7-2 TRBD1 CASSFTQGNEAFF TGTGCCAGCAGCTTTACACAGGGGAATGAAGCTTTCTTT
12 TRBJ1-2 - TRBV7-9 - CASSLGALGYTF TGTGCCAGCAGCTTAGGAGCGCTGGGCTACACCTTC
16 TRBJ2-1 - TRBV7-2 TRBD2 CASSLVGGGAYNEQFF TGTGCCAGCAGCTTAGTTGGCGGGGGGGCCTACAATGAGCAGTTCTTC
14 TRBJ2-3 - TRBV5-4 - CASSLKSGADTQYF TGTGCCAGCAGCTTGAAGAGCGGCGCAGATACGCAGTATTTT
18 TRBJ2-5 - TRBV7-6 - CASSLGAQVLRVQETQYF TGTGCCAGCAGCTTGGGGGCTCAGGTCCTCCGGGTCCAAGAGACCCAGTACTTC
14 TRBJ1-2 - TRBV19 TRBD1 CASSSRTGAYGYTF TGTGCCAGTAGTTCGCGGACAGGGGCCTATGGCTACACCTTC
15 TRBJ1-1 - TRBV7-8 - CASSLGGRGSTEAFF TGTGCCAGCAGCTTAGGGGGTCGGGGGTCGACTGAAGCTTTCTTT
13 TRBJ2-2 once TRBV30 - CALDTSNTGELFF TGTGCCTTGGACACCTCGAACACCGGGGAGCTGTTTTTT
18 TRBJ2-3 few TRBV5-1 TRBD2 CASSSGTSGRPSTDTQYF TGCGCCAGCAGCTCTGGGACTAGCGGGCGGCCTAGCACAGATACGCAGTATTTT
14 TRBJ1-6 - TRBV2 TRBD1 CASSVQGADSPLHF TGTGCCAGCAGTGTACAGGGGGCTGATTCACCCCTCCACTTT
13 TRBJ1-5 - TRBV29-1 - CSVEFGVNQPQHF TGCAGCGTTGAATTCGGGGTAAATCAGCCCCAGCATTTT
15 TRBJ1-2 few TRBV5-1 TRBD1 CASSLDRGGLYGYTF TGCGCCAGCAGCTTAGACAGGGGAGGCCTGTATGGCTACACCTTC
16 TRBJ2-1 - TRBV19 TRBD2 CASSIFAGGPAGEQFF TGTGCCAGTAGTATCTTCGCGGGGGGGCCCGCGGGGGAGCAGTTCTTC
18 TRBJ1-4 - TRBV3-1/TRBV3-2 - CASSQDQGGWGVIEKLFF TGTGCCAGCAGCCAAGACCAGGGAGGCTGGGGCGTTATTGAAAAACTGTTTTTT
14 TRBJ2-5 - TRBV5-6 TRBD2 CASSFLAGKETQYF TGTGCCAGCAGCTTCCTAGCGGGGAAAGAGACCCAGTACTTC
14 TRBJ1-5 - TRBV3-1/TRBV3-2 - CASSQEGGAQPQHF TGTGCCAGCAGCCAAGAGGGGGGAGCGCAGCCCCAGCATTTT
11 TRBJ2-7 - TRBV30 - CAWQMEYEQYF TGTGCCTGGCAAATGGAGTACGAGCAGTACTTC
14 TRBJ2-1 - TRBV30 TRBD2 CACLGIAGDNEQFF TGTGCCTGCCTGGGGATAGCGGGTGACAATGAGCAGTTCTTC
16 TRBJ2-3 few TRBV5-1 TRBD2 CASSIGPASGTDTQYF TGCGCCAGCAGCATAGGTCCGGCTAGCGGGACAGATACGCAGTATTTT
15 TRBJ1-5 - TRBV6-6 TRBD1 CASTPDRGVNQPQHF TGTGCCAGCACCCCGGACAGGGGGGTTAATCAGCCCCAGCATTTT
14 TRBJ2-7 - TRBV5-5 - CASSFSRVNYEQYF TGTGCCAGCAGCTTTTCCCGCGTGAATTACGAGCAGTACTTC
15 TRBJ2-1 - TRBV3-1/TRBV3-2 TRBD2 CASSLTRAGDNEQFF TGTGCCAGCAGCCTAACTAGGGCGGGGGACAATGAGCAGTTCTTC
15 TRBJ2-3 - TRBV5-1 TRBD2 CASSLVAGATDTQYF TGCGCCAGCAGCCTGGTAGCGGGGGCAACAGATACGCAGTATTTT
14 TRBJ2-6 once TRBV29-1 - CSVEVSSGANVLTF TGCAGCGTTGAGGTTAGCTCTGGGGCCAACGTCCTGACTTTC
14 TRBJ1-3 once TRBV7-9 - CASSHQVFGNTIYF TGTGCCAGCAGCCATCAGGTTTTCGGAAACACCATATATTTT
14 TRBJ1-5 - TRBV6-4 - CASRVGGGSQPQHF TGTGCCAGCAGGGTGGGAGGGGGAAGTCAGCCCCAGCATTTT
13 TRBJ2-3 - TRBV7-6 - CASSLAHTDTQYF TGTGCCAGCAGCTTAGCCCACACAGATACGCAGTATTTT
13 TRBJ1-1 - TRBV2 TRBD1 CASISTGAVEAFF TGTGCCAGCATTTCGACAGGGGCGGTCGAGGCTTTCTTT
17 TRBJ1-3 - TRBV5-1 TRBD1 CASRRDRGSFSGNTIYF TGCGCCAGCAGAAGGGACAGGGGGTCGTTCTCTGGAAACACCATATATTTT
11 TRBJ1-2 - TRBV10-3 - CAISDGTEYTF TGTGCCATCAGTGATGGCACAGAGTACACCTTC
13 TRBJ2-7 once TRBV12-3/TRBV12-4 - CASSFQGRHEQYF TGCGCCAGCAGTTTTCAGGGAAGGCACGAGCAGTACTTC